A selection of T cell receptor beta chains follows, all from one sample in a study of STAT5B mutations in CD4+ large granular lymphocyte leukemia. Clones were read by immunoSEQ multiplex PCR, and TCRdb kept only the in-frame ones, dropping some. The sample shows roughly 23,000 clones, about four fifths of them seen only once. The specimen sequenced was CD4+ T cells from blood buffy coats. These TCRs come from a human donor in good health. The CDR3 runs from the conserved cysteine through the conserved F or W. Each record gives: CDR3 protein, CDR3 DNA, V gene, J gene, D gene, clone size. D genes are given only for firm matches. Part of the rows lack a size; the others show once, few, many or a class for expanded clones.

CDR3aa: CASSLTGPNQPQHF; CDR3nt: TGCGCCAGCAGCTTGACAGGGCCTAATCAGCCCCAGCATTTT; v_gene: TRBV5-1; j_gene: TRBJ1-5; d_gene: NA; abundance: NA
CDR3aa: CASSEKELNYGYTF; CDR3nt: TGTGCCAGCAGTGAAAAGGAGCTGAACTATGGCTACACCTTC; v_gene: TRBV2; j_gene: TRBJ1-2; d_gene: NA; abundance: NA
CDR3aa: CASGLAGGNEQFF; CDR3nt: TGTGCTAGTGGTTTGGCTGGAGGTAATGAGCAGTTCTTC; v_gene: TRBV12-5; j_gene: TRBJ2-1; d_gene: NA; abundance: NA
CDR3aa: CASSLNLGDTQYF; CDR3nt: TGTGCCAGCAGCCTAAACCTCGGAGATACGCAGTATTTT; v_gene: TRBV7-3; j_gene: TRBJ2-3; d_gene: NA; abundance: NA
CDR3aa: CASSTGREEPQHF; CDR3nt: TGTGCCAGCAGCACCGGACGTGAGGAGCCCCAGCATTTT; v_gene: TRBV5-4; j_gene: TRBJ1-5; d_gene: NA; abundance: NA
CDR3aa: CASQTRGQGTEAFF; CDR3nt: TGTGCCAGCCAAACGAGGGGCCAGGGGACTGAAGCTTTCTTT; v_gene: TRBV19; j_gene: TRBJ1-1; d_gene: NA; abundance: NA
CDR3aa: CASSEEVHYGYTF; CDR3nt: TGTGCCAGCAGTGAAGAGGTGCACTATGGCTACACCTTC; v_gene: TRBV25-1; j_gene: TRBJ1-2; d_gene: NA; abundance: few
CDR3aa: CASRPGQGREKLFF; CDR3nt: TGCGCCAGCAGGCCGGGACAGGGTCGAGAAAAACTGTTTTTT; v_gene: TRBV5-1; j_gene: TRBJ1-4; d_gene: TRBD1; abundance: NA
CDR3aa: CASSQDHLYTGELFF; CDR3nt: TGCGCCAGCAGCCAAGATCACTTGTACACCGGGGAGCTGTTTTTT; v_gene: TRBV4-3; j_gene: TRBJ2-2; d_gene: NA; abundance: NA
CDR3aa: CASSIGLSLGERSEQYF; CDR3nt: TGTGCCAGTAGTATTGGTTTATCTCTAGGGGAGCGAAGCGAGCAGTACTTC; v_gene: TRBV19; j_gene: TRBJ2-7; d_gene: NA; abundance: NA
CDR3aa: CASSGDTYNEQFF; CDR3nt: TGTGCCAGCAGTGGGGATACCTACAATGAGCAGTTCTTC; v_gene: TRBV2; j_gene: TRBJ2-1; d_gene: NA; abundance: NA
CDR3aa: CASRGDTGELFF; CDR3nt: TGTGCCAGCAGGGGGGACACCGGGGAGCTGTTTTTT; v_gene: TRBV2; j_gene: TRBJ2-2; d_gene: NA; abundance: NA
CDR3aa: CASSKQRTGRNEQYF; CDR3nt: TGTGCCAGCAGCAAACAACGGACGGGGAGGAACGAGCAGTACTTC; v_gene: TRBV21-1; j_gene: TRBJ2-7; d_gene: NA; abundance: once
CDR3aa: CASSPEEGYGYTF; CDR3nt: TGTGCCAGCAGTCCGGAGGAGGGCTATGGCTACACCTTC; v_gene: TRBV2; j_gene: TRBJ1-2; d_gene: NA; abundance: NA
CDR3aa: CASSLGSGGILETQYF; CDR3nt: TGTGCCAGCAGCTTAGGTAGCGGGGGGATTTTGGAGACCCAGTACTTC; v_gene: TRBV7-9; j_gene: TRBJ2-5; d_gene: TRBD2; abundance: NA
CDR3aa: CASSSLTGGLTGELFF; CDR3nt: TGTGCCAGCAGCTCGCTGACAGGGGGCCTAACCGGGGAGCTGTTTTTT; v_gene: TRBV7-9; j_gene: TRBJ2-2; d_gene: TRBD1; abundance: NA
CDR3aa: CASSRRGGGEEQFF; CDR3nt: TGCGCCAGCAGCCGACGGGGGGGCGGGGAGGAGCAGTTCTTC; v_gene: TRBV5-1; j_gene: TRBJ2-1; d_gene: TRBD2; abundance: NA
CDR3aa: CASSLYGGGTEAFF; CDR3nt: TGTGCCAGCAGCTTATACGGAGGGGGCACTGAAGCTTTCTTT; v_gene: TRBV7-2; j_gene: TRBJ1-1; d_gene: NA; abundance: NA
CDR3aa: CASSRDFQGFGANVLTF; CDR3nt: TGCGCCAGCAGCCGAGACTTCCAGGGATTCGGGGCCAACGTCCTGACTTTC; v_gene: TRBV4-3; j_gene: TRBJ2-6; d_gene: NA; abundance: NA
CDR3aa: CASSLVRVSGANVLTF; CDR3nt: TGTGCCAGCAGCTTGGTACGGGTCTCTGGGGCCAACGTCCTGACTTTC; v_gene: TRBV5-6; j_gene: TRBJ2-6; d_gene: NA; abundance: NA
CDR3aa: CASSLAGQFTEAFF; CDR3nt: TGTGCCAGCAGCTTAGCCGGACAGTTCACTGAAGCTTTCTTT; v_gene: TRBV11-1; j_gene: TRBJ1-1; d_gene: NA; abundance: NA
CDR3aa: CASSAIEGNEQFF; CDR3nt: TGTGCCAGCAGTGCTATAGAGGGCAATGAGCAGTTCTTC; v_gene: TRBV2; j_gene: TRBJ2-1; d_gene: NA; abundance: NA
CDR3aa: CASSPRTGGNTEAFF; CDR3nt: TGTGCCAGCAGCCCTAGGACAGGGGGGAACACTGAAGCTTTCTTT; v_gene: TRBV6-5; j_gene: TRBJ1-1; d_gene: TRBD1; abundance: few
CDR3aa: CASSRTGYNQPQHF; CDR3nt: TGTGCCAGCAGCCGGACAGGGTACAATCAGCCCCAGCATTTT; v_gene: TRBV7-2; j_gene: TRBJ1-5; d_gene: TRBD1; abundance: NA
CDR3aa: CASFEAGVHNEQFF; CDR3nt: TGTGCCAGCTTCGAGGCAGGGGTCCACAATGAGCAGTTCTTC; v_gene: TRBV18; j_gene: TRBJ2-1; d_gene: NA; abundance: NA
CDR3aa: CASSPSRGAFYTQYF; CDR3nt: TGTGCCAGCAGCCCTTCGCGGGGGGCGTTCTATACGCAGTATTTT; v_gene: TRBV7-2; j_gene: TRBJ2-3; d_gene: TRBD2; abundance: NA
CDR3aa: CASSASVYNEQFF; CDR3nt: TGTGCCAGCAGCGCTAGCGTCTACAATGAGCAGTTCTTC; v_gene: TRBV7-2; j_gene: TRBJ2-1; d_gene: NA; abundance: NA
CDR3aa: CASSLGSSLDEQFF; CDR3nt: TGCGCCAGCAGCTTGGGTTCTAGTCTGGATGAGCAGTTCTTC; v_gene: TRBV5-1; j_gene: TRBJ2-1; d_gene: NA; abundance: NA
CDR3aa: CAWSLGGSYNEQFF; CDR3nt: TGTGCCTGGAGTTTGGGGGGTTCCTACAATGAGCAGTTCTTC; v_gene: TRBV30; j_gene: TRBJ2-1; d_gene: NA; abundance: NA
CDR3aa: CASSQPNVGVSGNTIYF; CDR3nt: TGTGCCAGCAGCCAACCCAACGTCGGGGTCTCTGGAAACACCATATATTTT; v_gene: TRBV4-2; j_gene: TRBJ1-3; d_gene: NA; abundance: once
CDR3aa: CASSPYDSTDTQYF; CDR3nt: TGTGCCAGCTCACCATACGACAGCACAGATACGCAGTATTTT; v_gene: TRBV18; j_gene: TRBJ2-3; d_gene: NA; abundance: NA
CDR3aa: CASSPRTGFSYEQYF; CDR3nt: TGTGCCAGCAGCCCCAGGACAGGGTTCTCCTACGAGCAGTACTTC; v_gene: TRBV7-2; j_gene: TRBJ2-7; d_gene: TRBD1; abundance: NA
CDR3aa: CASSLGIEPRGEQFF; CDR3nt: TGTGCCAGCAGCTTAGGGATAGAACCCAGGGGTGAGCAGTTCTTC; v_gene: TRBV11-2; j_gene: TRBJ2-1; d_gene: NA; abundance: NA
CDR3aa: CASTTGLAGGTQYF; CDR3nt: TGTGCCAGCACCACGGGACTAGCGGGGGGGACCCAGTACTTC; v_gene: TRBV9; j_gene: TRBJ2-5; d_gene: TRBD2; abundance: NA
CDR3aa: CASSPPGSEQYF; CDR3nt: TGTGCCAGCAGTCCCCCTGGAAGCGAGCAGTACTTC; v_gene: TRBV6-6; j_gene: TRBJ2-7; d_gene: NA; abundance: NA
CDR3aa: CASSSGPDRGQADTQYF; CDR3nt: TGTGCCAGCAGCTCGGGTCCGGACAGGGGGCAGGCAGATACGCAGTATTTT; v_gene: TRBV7-6; j_gene: TRBJ2-3; d_gene: TRBD1; abundance: NA
CDR3aa: CASSLASGGLEQYF; CDR3nt: TGTGCCAGCAGCTTGGCTAGCGGGGGTCTCGAGCAGTACTTC; v_gene: TRBV5-6; j_gene: TRBJ2-7; d_gene: TRBD2; abundance: NA
CDR3aa: CASSTWTTGGNTIYF; CDR3nt: TGTGCCAGTAGCACCTGGACGACGGGCGGAAACACCATATATTTT; v_gene: TRBV19; j_gene: TRBJ1-3; d_gene: NA; abundance: NA
CDR3aa: CSASAAYEQYF; CDR3nt: TGCAGCGCCAGTGCTGCCTACGAGCAGTACTTC; v_gene: TRBV29-1; j_gene: TRBJ2-7; d_gene: NA; abundance: NA
CDR3aa: CASSSPGQPYEQYF; CDR3nt: TGTGCCAGTAGTAGCCCCGGACAGCCTTACGAGCAGTACTTC; v_gene: TRBV19; j_gene: TRBJ2-7; d_gene: NA; abundance: NA
CDR3aa: CASRTGRVYNSPLHF; CDR3nt: TGTGCCAGCAGGACGGGCAGGGTTTACAATTCACCCCTCCACTTT; v_gene: TRBV5-6; j_gene: TRBJ1-6; d_gene: NA; abundance: NA
CDR3aa: CASSGDGNQPQHF; CDR3nt: TGTGCCAGCAGTGGGGACGGGAATCAGCCCCAGCATTTT; v_gene: TRBV2; j_gene: TRBJ1-5; d_gene: NA; abundance: few
CDR3aa: CAIGRGVLETQYF; CDR3nt: TGTGCCATCGGTAGGGGGGTTTTGGAGACCCAGTACTTC; v_gene: TRBV10-3; j_gene: TRBJ2-5; d_gene: NA; abundance: NA
CDR3aa: CASSRDTEGYSNQPQHF; CDR3nt: TGCGCCAGCAGCCGGGACACCGAGGGGTATAGCAATCAGCCCCAGCATTTT; v_gene: TRBV23-1; j_gene: TRBJ1-5; d_gene: NA; abundance: few
CDR3aa: CASSFDSMGTDTQYF; CDR3nt: TGTGCCAGCAGCTTCGACAGCATGGGTACAGATACGCAGTATTTT; v_gene: TRBV5-4; j_gene: TRBJ2-3; d_gene: NA; abundance: NA
CDR3aa: CASSLRARTGELFF; CDR3nt: TGTGCCAGCAGCTTAAGAGCCCGCACCGGGGAGCTGTTTTTT; v_gene: TRBV7-2; j_gene: TRBJ2-2; d_gene: NA; abundance: NA
CDR3aa: CASSLALLDEQFF; CDR3nt: TGTGCCAGCAGCTTAGCGCTATTGGATGAGCAGTTCTTC; v_gene: TRBV7-2; j_gene: TRBJ2-1; d_gene: NA; abundance: NA
CDR3aa: CASSFQVSSLTSKTSEQYF; CDR3nt: TGTGCCAGCAGCTTTCAGGTCAGCTCTCTCACTAGTAAGACATCCGAGCAGTACTTC; v_gene: TRBV7-8; j_gene: TRBJ2-7; d_gene: NA; abundance: NA
CDR3aa: CASRSPEDRGNYGYTF; CDR3nt: TGTGCCAGTAGATCACCCGAGGACAGGGGGAACTATGGCTACACCTTC; v_gene: TRBV19; j_gene: TRBJ1-2; d_gene: TRBD1; abundance: NA
CDR3aa: CASSLAPGTGTGEQYF; CDR3nt: TGTGCCAGCAGCTTGGCCCCCGGGACAGGGACGGGGGAGCAGTACTTC; v_gene: TRBV5-4; j_gene: TRBJ2-7; d_gene: TRBD1; abundance: NA
CDR3aa: CASRATIDQPQHF; CDR3nt: TGTGCCAGCAGGGCCACAATCGATCAGCCCCAGCATTTT; v_gene: TRBV2; j_gene: TRBJ1-5; d_gene: NA; abundance: NA
CDR3aa: CASSTTGQNNSPLHF; CDR3nt: TGTGCCAGTAGTACAACGGGACAGAATAATTCACCCCTCCACTTT; v_gene: TRBV19; j_gene: TRBJ1-6; d_gene: TRBD1; abundance: NA
CDR3aa: CASSESIQTGPLYGYTF; CDR3nt: TGTGCCAGCAGTGAATCAATACAGACAGGGCCGCTTTATGGCTACACCTTC; v_gene: TRBV6-1; j_gene: TRBJ1-2; d_gene: TRBD1; abundance: NA
CDR3aa: CSAPFTEAFF; CDR3nt: TGCAGTGCTCCTTTTACTGAAGCTTTCTTT; v_gene: TRBV20-1; j_gene: TRBJ1-1; d_gene: NA; abundance: NA